Sequencing of this T cell receptor (beta chain) was carried out in a study of blood T cell repertoires in COVID-19. Study-level information: T cells, B-cell-depleted T cells, or PBMCs supplied cDNA or gDNA.

CDR1 and CDR2 (germline): GTSNPN, SVGIG (reference sequence). CDR3 length: 15 residues. The V segment lost 0 bases and the J segment 7 bases; nucleotides outside the gene matches: 5. Under the authors' procedure: Estimates of nucleated cell counts were drawn from the amplification of reference gene primers. Data came from immunoSEQ multiplex PCR; TCRdb stores just in-frame clones and leaves some out. V, J and clone size reflect that table, while D and trimming were determined from the DNA. The sample includes some 160,000 clones, around 82% seen only once; the top ten take roughly 2%. The sequence derives from a woman of 80 years or more with acute or convalescent COVID-19. The chain recombines TRBV30 with TRBJ1-6; the match to TRBD1 covers 8 bases. Input material: peripheral blood. DNA of the CDR3: TGTGCCTGGAGTGTCTTGCCAGGGGGCAATTCACCCCTCCACTTT. As protein: CAWSVLPGGNSPLHF.